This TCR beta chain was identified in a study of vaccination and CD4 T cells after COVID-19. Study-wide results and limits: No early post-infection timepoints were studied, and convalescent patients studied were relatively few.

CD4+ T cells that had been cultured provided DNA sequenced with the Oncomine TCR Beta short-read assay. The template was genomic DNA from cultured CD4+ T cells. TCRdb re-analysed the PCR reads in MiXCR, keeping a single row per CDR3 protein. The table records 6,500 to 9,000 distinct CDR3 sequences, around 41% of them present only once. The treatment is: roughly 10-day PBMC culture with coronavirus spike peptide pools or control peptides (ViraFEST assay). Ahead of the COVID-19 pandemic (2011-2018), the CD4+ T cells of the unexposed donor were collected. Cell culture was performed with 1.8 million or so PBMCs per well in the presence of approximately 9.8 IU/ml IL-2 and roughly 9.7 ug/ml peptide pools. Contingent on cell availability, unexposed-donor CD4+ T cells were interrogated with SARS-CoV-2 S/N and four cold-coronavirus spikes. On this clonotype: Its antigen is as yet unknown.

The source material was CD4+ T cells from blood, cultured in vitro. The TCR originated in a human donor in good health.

The CDR3 reads CASSKAGRDTQYF. As DNA, the CDR3 is TGTGCCAGTAGTAAGGCGGGGAGAGATACGCAGTATTTT. The genes are TRBV19 and TRBJ2-3; possible D gene TRBD2, 6 bases. The CDR3 contains 13 residues. V gave up 4 bases and J gave up 5 bases, with 10 bases separating them. The germline V gene has CDR1 LNHDA and CDR2 SQIVND (reference sequence).